This T cell receptor beta chain was sequenced in a study of blood T cell repertoires in COVID-19. Everyone who took part was about 18 to 90 years old, and they came from some 23 US areas. Participants' reported clinical history set cohort assignment. This CDR3 is built from 13 residues. Germline loops: CDR1 LNHNV, CDR2 YYDKDF (reference sequence). J gave up 9 bases and V 0 bases, and 1 base lay outside the gene matches. As originally analysed: Nucleated cell number was recorded as an estimate derived from reference gene primer amplification. The table came from immunoSEQ multiplex PCR; TCRdb's copy has only in-frame clones and leaves some out. V, J and clone size are taken as reported in that table, and D and trimming were inferred from the DNA itself. This sample has about 150,000 clones, with 70% to 80% found just once.

The sequence derives from a woman in her seventies in a cohort exposed to, infected with or recovered from COVID-19 (not recorded which). The chain uses TRBV15 and TRBJ2-2, with 7 bases identical to TRBD2. The sample comprised PBMCs or T cells enriched from blood (not recorded which). The CDR3 protein is CATSREGGRELFF. DNA for the CDR3: TGTGCCACCAGCAGAGAGGGGGGGAGGGAGCTGTTTTTT.